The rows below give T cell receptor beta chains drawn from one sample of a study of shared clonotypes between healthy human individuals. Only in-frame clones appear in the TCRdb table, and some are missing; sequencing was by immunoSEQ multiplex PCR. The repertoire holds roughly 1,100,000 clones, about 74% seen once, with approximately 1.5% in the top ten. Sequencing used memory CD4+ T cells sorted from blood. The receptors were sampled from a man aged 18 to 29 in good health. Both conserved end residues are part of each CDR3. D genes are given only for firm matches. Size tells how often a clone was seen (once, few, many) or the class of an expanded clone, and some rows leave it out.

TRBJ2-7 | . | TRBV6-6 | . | CASSYGSRSYEQYF | TGTGCCAGCAGTTACGGGAGCAGATCCTACGAGCAGTACTTC
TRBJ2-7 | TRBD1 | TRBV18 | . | CASSPPGQGKFYEQYF | TGTGCCAGCTCACCACCGGGACAGGGGAAATTCTACGAGCAGTACTTC
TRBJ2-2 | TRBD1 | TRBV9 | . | CASSTGQGTNTGELFF | TGTGCCAGCAGCACCGGACAGGGGACGAACACCGGGGAGCTGTTTTTT
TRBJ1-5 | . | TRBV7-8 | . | CASSVRDTGNQPQHF | TGTGCCAGCAGCGTCCGGGACACCGGCAATCAGCCCCAGCATTTT
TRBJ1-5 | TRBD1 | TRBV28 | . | CASSTRQGNQPQHF | TGTGCCAGCAGTACCCGACAGGGTAATCAGCCCCAGCATTTT
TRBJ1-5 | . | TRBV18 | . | CASSHGHDQPQHF | TGTGCCAGCTCACACGGTCACGATCAGCCCCAGCATTTT
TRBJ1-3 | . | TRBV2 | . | CANRVPGNTIYF | TGTGCCAACCGGGTTCCTGGAAACACCATATATTTT
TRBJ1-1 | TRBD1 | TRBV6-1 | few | CASSGQGQGRKMNTEAFF | TGTGCCAGCAGTGGTCAGGGACAGGGCAGGAAAATGAACACTGAAGCTTTCTTT
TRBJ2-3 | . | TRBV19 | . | CASSSGTYTDTQYF | TGTGCCAGTAGTTCAGGGACCTACACAGATACGCAGTATTTT
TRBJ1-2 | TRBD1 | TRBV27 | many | CASSFRSSGQGFLYGYTF | TGTGCCAGCAGTTTTAGGTCTTCCGGACAGGGGTTCCTCTATGGCTACACCTTC
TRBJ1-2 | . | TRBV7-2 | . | CASSANYGYTF | TGTGCCAGCTCAGCTAACTATGGCTACACCTTC
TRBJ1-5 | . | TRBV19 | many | CASSQSKGTSNQPQHF | TGTGCCAGTAGCCAAAGCAAGGGAACGAGCAATCAGCCCCAGCATTTT
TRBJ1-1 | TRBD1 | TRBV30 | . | CAWRVGRGFTEAFF | TGTGCCTGGAGGGTAGGCAGGGGGTTTACTGAAGCTTTCTTT
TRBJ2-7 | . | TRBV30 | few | CAWRGRPDYEQYF | TGTGCCTGGAGGGGGCGACCTGATTACGAGCAGTACTTC